What follows are 11 T cell receptor beta chains derived from one specimen sequenced in a study of cytomegalovirus exposure and HLA in healthy donors (TCRdb year 2017). Receptors were amplified or captured by the immunoSEQ multiplex PCR assay. For the multiplex PCR, a mixture combining 60 forward primers for TCR Vbeta segments and 13 reverse primers for TCR Jbeta segments was used. As stored in TCRdb, this immuneACCESS dataset retains in-frame rearrangements with V and J assigned. A fraction of the clones does not appear; measured against another copy, unresolved V genes explain less than half of the discrepancy, and the remainder lacks a known reason. The sample includes some 140,000 clones, with roughly 80% observed a single time. 2.2% of the sample rests with the top ten. The sequencing sample was made of PBMCs. These receptors were collected from a man aged 25-40 years in good health and CMV-seronegative.

J is TRBJ2-5 and V is TRBV6-6; TRBD2 matches at 7 bases. This CDR3 comprises 13 residues. Germline V CDR1 and CDR2: MNHNY, SVGAGI (reference sequence). Trimming cost V 8 bases and J 4 bases; bases outside gene matches: 7. The CDR3: CASSRRELETQYF. Written as DNA, the CDR3 is TGTGCCAGCTCTAGGCGGGAGCTAGAGACCCAGTACTTC.

V usage is TRBV27 and J usage is TRBJ1-2; 9 bases match TRBD1. The CDR3 is 14 residues long. With 4 bases clipped from V and 5 bases from J, the junction kept 5 bases outside the gene matches. Germline V CDR1 and CDR2: MNHEY, SMNVEV (reference sequence). CDR3 amino acids: CASSYRDRAYGYTF. CDR3 nucleotide sequence: TGTGCCAGCAGTTACCGGGACAGGGCTTATGGCTACACCTTC.

The V call is TRBV6-5, the J call TRBJ2-3; 9 positions match TRBD2. The V gene's germline CDR1 is MNHEY and CDR2 SVGAGI. The CDR3 has 15 residues. V shed 4 bases and J 8 bases; nucleotides not matched to a gene: 10. The CDR3 bases are TGTGCCAGCAGTTCTACGGGAGCGGGGGGAAGTACGCAGTATTTT. Translation gives CASSSTGAGGSTQYF.

This sequence joins TRBV6-5 and TRBJ2-7; 8 bases are a match to TRBD1. This CDR3 region has 14 residues. Germline V gene data show CDR1 as MNHEY and CDR2 as SVGAGI. The V gene end was trimmed by 10 bases and the J gene end by 4 bases; junction bases not matched to a gene: 12. For the CDR3, the DNA is TGTGCCACCCTAAGGGGGACAGGATCTTACGAGCAGTACTTC. The encoded protein is CATLRGTGSYEQYF.

The V and J genes are TRBV30 and TRBJ2-7; D may be TRBD2 (6 bases). Germline assignment: CDR1 GTSNPN and CDR2 SVGIG (reference sequence). The CDR3 consists of 14 residues. V was cut by 4 bases and J by 6 bases, with 19 bases left in between. CDR3 DNA: TGTGCCTGGACCCGATCAAGACTAGTCGGCGAGCAGTACTTC. Amino acid sequence: CAWTRSRLVGEQYF.

V gene TRBV28 combines with J gene TRBJ1-1, with 7 bases matching TRBD1. The CDR3 has 13 amino acids. Germline V CDR1 and CDR2: MDHEN, SYDVKM. J gave up 9 bases and V 5 bases, and 9 bases lay outside the gene matches. The CDR3 coding sequence is TGTGCCAGCAGTCCCGGGACAGCTGTTCAAGCTTTCTTT. Its translation is CASSPGTAVQAFF.

This clone was seen once. The chain carries TRBV4-1 and TRBJ2-7, with TRBD1 identical over 8 bases. Germline V gene data show CDR1 as MGHRA and CDR2 as YSYEKL. Unmatched junction bases numbered 7, after V lost 4 bases and J lost 2 bases. This CDR3 spans 15 amino acids. CDR3 amino acids: CASSLVGTGTYEQYF. The CDR3 DNA is TGCGCCAGCAGCCTGGTGGGGACAGGAACCTACGAGCAGTACTTC.

The V gene is TRBV30, the J gene TRBJ2-1, with 9 bases that match TRBD1. V gave up 2 bases and J gave up 3 bases; unmatched junction bases: 5. Germline V gene lookup returns CDR1 GTSNPN and CDR2 SVGIG (reference sequence). The length of the CDR3 is 15 residues. In DNA, the CDR3 is TGTGCCTGGAGTCACGGGACAGGGTACTACAATGAGCAGTTCTTC. Its translation is CAWSHGTGYYNEQFF.

This clone was seen only a few times. This sequence joins TRBV6-5 and TRBJ2-7; 9 nucleotides line up with TRBD2. The ends lost 7 bases at V and 0 bases at J; junction bases unmatched: 4. Germline CDR1 reads MNHEY; CDR2 reads SVGAGI. This CDR3 comprises 14 residues. The CDR3 region has the DNA TGTGCCAGCAAAGGTAGCGGGAGCTCCTACGAGCAGTACTTC. Amino acid sequence: CASKGSGSSYEQYF.

The chain has TRBV5-1 and TRBJ2-5; 9 bases are shared with TRBD2. From germline, CDR1 is SGHRS and CDR2 YFSETQ. Trimming took 5 bases from V and 3 from J; bases not matched to a gene: 23. The CDR3 length is 20 residues. CDR3 nucleotide sequence: TGCGCCAGCAGTCCGGGACTAGCCTTGACTCTGGTGTCACGGGAAGAGACCCAGTACTTC. Protein sequence: CASSPGLALTLVSREETQYF.

The chain couples TRBV5-4 to TRBJ2-5; D might be TRBD1 (6 bases). Trimming stripped 4 bases from V and 4 bases from J, with 20 bases between. The CDR3 is made up of 16 amino acids. Germline CDR1 and CDR2: SGHNT and YYREEE (reference sequence). CDR3 region: CASSQGSDSPRETQYF. The CDR3 DNA sequence: TGTGCCAGCAGCCAGGGGTCAGACTCTCCCCGAGAGACCCAGTACTTC.